The present T cell receptor beta chain was sequenced within a study of CD8+CD57+ T cells in acquired aplastic anemia. In the study overall: The study obtained an average of about 3.1 ug of DNA from sorted CD4+ and CD8+ cells.

CDR3 and TCR beta VDJ profiling relied on a genomic DNA template. In TCRdb, the reads were re-called with MiXCR into one record per CDR3 protein. The sample has hundreds of thousands of distinct CDR3 sequences; roughly 68% are singletons. Study results and caveats: Patients and controls had in common 25 to 35 CD8+ CDR3 sequences.

Notes on this clonotype: Its specificity is not known. At one of its ends the junction is not consistent with the germline gene, which may arise from a read error.

This CDR3 has 15 amino acids. Germline V gene lookup returns CDR1 SGHRS and CDR2 YFSETQ. The sequenced material came from sorted CD4+, CD8+, or CD8+CD57+ T cells (not recorded which) from PBMCs. The clonotype was recovered from a human donor in good health, serving as a control. V gene TRBV5-1 combines with J gene TRBJ1-6, with 9 bases fitting TRBD1. This chain's CDR3 is CASSSPDRGASPLHF. Written as DNA, the CDR3 is TGTGCCAGCAGCTCGCCGGACAGGGGAGCCTCACCCCTCCACTTT. The full variable domain, completed using reference TRBV5-1 and TRBJ1-6, is KAGVTQTPRYLIKTRGQQVTLSCSPISGHRSVSWYQQTPGQGLQFLFEYFSETQRNKGNFPGRFSGRQFSNSRSEMNVSTLELGDSALYLCASSSPDRGASPLHFGNGTRLTVT.